This T cell receptor (beta chain) was captured in a study of T cells in Graves' hyperthyroidism and ophthalmopathy (dated by TCRdb to between 2018 and 2021). About the investigation overall: Peripheral blood was sampled at the time of initial diagnosis, prior to any treatment. A discovery cohort of about 95 patients, about 40 with Graves' ophthalmopathy and roughly 59 with stable Graves' hyperthyroidism, was used to find distinguishing TCR V-J signatures. Whether ophthalmopathy could be predicted prospectively was tested in an independent validation cohort made up of roughly 19 hyperthyroidism patients plus 17 patients who later progressed to ophthalmopathy. For training and testing, the roughly 100 patients in the discovery cohort were randomly divided in a 7:3 ratio. In addition, the study compared T-cell repertoires in thyroid tissue and in blood from roughly 6 Graves' hyperthyroidism patients. After blood sampling, hyperthyroidism patients were treated with methimazole at a starting dose of 30 mg daily, and ophthalmopathy patients were treated with high-dose intravenous methylprednisolone. According to the paper, TCR Vbeta CDR3 sequencing was carried out on over 130 peripheral blood samples, which came from 40 to 45 ophthalmopathy, around 74 hyperthyroidism and roughly 17 progressor patients.

Relative to germline, V is 3 bases shorter and J is 5 bases shorter, with 6 bases between their ends. There are 11 amino acids in the CDR3, from cysteine to phenylalanine inclusive. The read is trimmed to its CDR3 DNA, 33 bases read in frame from base 1. CDR1 DFQATT and CDR2 SNEGSKA were looked up in the germline V gene (reference sequence). General study outcomes and caveats: In validation, the model predicted progression to ophthalmopathy a median of about 5.9 months before onset, with roughly 71% sensitivity and roughly 79% specificity. A 13 V-J signature model separated ophthalmopathy from stable hyperthyroidism, with about 90% sensitivity and 81% to 82% specificity in cross-validation and 80%/75% in testing. No statistical method was used to fix the sample size in advance, and group allocation was not hidden from the investigators. Blood samples also contained most of the expanded thyroid clonotypes (frequency above 0.001), which suggests that blood repertoires may reflect thyroid immune responses.

Amplification of TCR beta CDR3 regions was carried out from RNA transcripts. For the first round of RT-PCR on the TCR CDR3, the HTBI primer set was used together with the Qiagen OneStep RT-PCR kit. The libraries were constructed in a second round of multiplex PCR and then size-selected and purified. Libraries were sequenced paired-end with 100 bp reads on an Illumina HiSeq2000. Per the source publication's procedure: SOAPnuke was used to process the raw data, throwing out any read that contained adapters or uncalled bases, had a mean Phred below 15, or lacked an exact constant-primer or identifier match. COPE v1.2.5 was used to merge high-quality paired reads, and clonotypes were defined as unique nucleotide sequences. MiTCR v1.1 was used to align clonotypes to the IMGT TRBV, TRBD and TRBJ reference segments. The analysis was restricted to V-J combinations with a frequency above 0.0001, which together covered 99.2% of the repertoires. A TCS score was defined as the ratio between F50 (clonal expansion) and ExV (chaos), using BLOSUM62-based TCRdist between CDR3 peptides within each V-J. Welch's t-statistics and random forest reduced just over 500 V-J features to 10 to 15, which were used in a naive Bayes classifier (R e1071). TCRdb reprocessed the public reads (quality trimming at Q25 with fastp, clone calling with MiXCR) and kept in-frame beta chains. Each entry merges the rows of one CDR3 protein and shows their most common DNA and genes. None of the V and J calls come from the authors' own analysis; TCRdb made them. A total of 500,000 to 750,000 distinct CDR3 sequences appear in this sample, 15% to 18% of them only once. The ten largest account for about 7% of the sample.

Stable Graves' hyperthyroidism was defined as the absence of progression to ophthalmopathy over 18 months of follow-up. Hyperthyroidism patients were newly diagnosed, had a disease duration of under 2 months, and were aged 18 to 65 years. Any patient with an uncontrolled infection, another autoimmune disease, pregnancy or lactation was excluded. Diagnoses were based on clinical symptoms, serum thyroxine and TRAb, thyroid ultrasound and orbital computed tomography. PBMCs were separated from 10 ml of fresh peripheral blood using Ficoll-Paque density gradient centrifugation. Total RNA was extracted with Trizol reagent, and quality was checked on an Agilent 2100 Bioanalyzer. This clonotype was counted at least ten times. Its antigen specificity is not known. No per-base quality is available; no much larger clone lies one base away.

The rearranged segments are TRBV20-1 and TRBJ2-3, with the D gene call left open. The sample comprised blood. The clonotype comes from a woman in her 30s with Graves' hyperthyroidism. The DNA sequence is given as TGCAGTGCTAGGGCCGTAGATACGCAGTATTTT. Its protein product is CSARAVDTQYF.